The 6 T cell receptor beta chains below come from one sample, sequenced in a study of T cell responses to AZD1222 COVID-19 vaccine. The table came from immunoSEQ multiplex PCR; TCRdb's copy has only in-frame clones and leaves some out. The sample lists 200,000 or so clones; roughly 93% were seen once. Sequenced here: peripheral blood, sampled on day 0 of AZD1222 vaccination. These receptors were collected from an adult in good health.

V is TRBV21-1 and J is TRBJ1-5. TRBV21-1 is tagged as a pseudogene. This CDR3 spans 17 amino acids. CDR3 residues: CASSMGTAAYSNQPQHF. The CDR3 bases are TGTGCCAGCAGCATGGGGACGGCCGCCTATAGCAATCAGCCCCAGCATTTT.

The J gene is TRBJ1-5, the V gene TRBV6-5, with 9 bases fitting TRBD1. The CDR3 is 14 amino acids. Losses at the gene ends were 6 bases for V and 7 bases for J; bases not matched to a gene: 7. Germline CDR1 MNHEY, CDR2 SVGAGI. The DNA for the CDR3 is TGTGCCAGCAGGGATACAGGGGGCGGGCAGCCCCAGCATTTT. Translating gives CASRDTGGGQPQHF.

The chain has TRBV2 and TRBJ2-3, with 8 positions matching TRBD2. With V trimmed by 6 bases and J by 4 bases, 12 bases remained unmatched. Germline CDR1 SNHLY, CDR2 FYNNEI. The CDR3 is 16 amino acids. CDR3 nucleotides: TGTGCCAGCAGGCCAAGAAGCGGGAGAGTCGCAGATACGCAGTATTTT. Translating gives CASRPRSGRVADTQYF.

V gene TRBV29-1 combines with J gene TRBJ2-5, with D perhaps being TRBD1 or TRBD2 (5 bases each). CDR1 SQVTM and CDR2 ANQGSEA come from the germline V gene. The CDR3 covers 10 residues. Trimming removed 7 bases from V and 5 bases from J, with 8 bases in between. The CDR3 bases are TGCAGCGGGGGGTTGGAGACCCAGTACTTC. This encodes CSGGLETQYF. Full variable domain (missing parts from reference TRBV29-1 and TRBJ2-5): SAVISQKPSRDICQRGTSLTIQCQVDSQVTMMFWYRQQPGQSLTLIATANQGSEATYESGFVIDKFPISRPNLTFSTLTVSNMSPEDSSIYLCSGGLETQYFGPGTRLLVL.

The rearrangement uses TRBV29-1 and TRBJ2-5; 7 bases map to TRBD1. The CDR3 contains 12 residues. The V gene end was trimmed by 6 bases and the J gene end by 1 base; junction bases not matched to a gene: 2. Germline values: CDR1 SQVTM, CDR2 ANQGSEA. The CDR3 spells CSVGQAQETQYF. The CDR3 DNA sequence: TGCAGCGTCGGACAGGCCCAAGAGACCCAGTACTTC.

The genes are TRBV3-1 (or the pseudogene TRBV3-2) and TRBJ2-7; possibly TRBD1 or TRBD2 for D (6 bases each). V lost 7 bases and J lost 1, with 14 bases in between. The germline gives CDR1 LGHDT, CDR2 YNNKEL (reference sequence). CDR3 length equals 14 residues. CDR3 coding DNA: TGTGCCAGCACCTCGGCGGGGACATCCTACGAGCAGTACTTC. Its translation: CASTSAGTSYEQYF.